The sequence of this T cell receptor beta chain was determined in a study of T cell responses to AZD1222 COVID-19 vaccine. Background on the study: Second doses were pooled across both intervals (about 4 or about 12 weeks). Notes on the study in general: Donors were largely white British and mainly female; clonal diversity was possibly underestimated. Nearly half of spike-specific TCRs reportedly target unmutated variant regions. Baseline serology detected seropositivity in only a handful of AZD1222 recipients.

Germline loops: CDR1 SGHAT, CDR2 FQDESV (reference sequence). Trimming left V 3 bases short and J 8 bases short, with 14 bases between. The CDR3 loop spans 15 amino acids. The assay was immunoSEQ multiplex PCR, and TCRdb's table has in-frame clones only and misses some. This table holds fewer than 50,000 clones, around three quarters found once. Of note for this clone: Its antigen is not known.

This chain connects TRBV11-1 to TRBJ1-6, with D hard to call. The receptor was derived from an adult in good health. Here the sequenced sample was peripheral blood, taken on day 0 of AZD1222 vaccination. CDR3 sequence (DNA): TGTGCCAGCAGCTTTAACCGGGGAAGAGATTCACCCCTCCACTTT. It specifies CASSFNRGRDSPLHF.